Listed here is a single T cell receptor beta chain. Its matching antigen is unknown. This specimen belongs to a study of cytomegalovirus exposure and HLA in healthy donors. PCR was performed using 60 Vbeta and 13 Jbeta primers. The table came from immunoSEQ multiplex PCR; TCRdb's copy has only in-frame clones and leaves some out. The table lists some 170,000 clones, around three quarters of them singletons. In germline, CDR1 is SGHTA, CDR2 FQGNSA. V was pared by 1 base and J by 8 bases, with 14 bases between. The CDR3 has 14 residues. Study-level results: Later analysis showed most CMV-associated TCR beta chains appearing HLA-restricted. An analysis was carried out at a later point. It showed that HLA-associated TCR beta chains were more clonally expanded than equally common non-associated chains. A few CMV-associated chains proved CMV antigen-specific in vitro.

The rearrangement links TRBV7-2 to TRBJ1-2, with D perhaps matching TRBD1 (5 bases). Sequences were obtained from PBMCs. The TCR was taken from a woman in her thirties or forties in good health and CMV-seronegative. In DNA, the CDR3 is TGTGCCAGCAGCTTAGGGAGAGGGGACTTAGGCTACACCTTC. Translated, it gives CASSLGRGDLGYTF.